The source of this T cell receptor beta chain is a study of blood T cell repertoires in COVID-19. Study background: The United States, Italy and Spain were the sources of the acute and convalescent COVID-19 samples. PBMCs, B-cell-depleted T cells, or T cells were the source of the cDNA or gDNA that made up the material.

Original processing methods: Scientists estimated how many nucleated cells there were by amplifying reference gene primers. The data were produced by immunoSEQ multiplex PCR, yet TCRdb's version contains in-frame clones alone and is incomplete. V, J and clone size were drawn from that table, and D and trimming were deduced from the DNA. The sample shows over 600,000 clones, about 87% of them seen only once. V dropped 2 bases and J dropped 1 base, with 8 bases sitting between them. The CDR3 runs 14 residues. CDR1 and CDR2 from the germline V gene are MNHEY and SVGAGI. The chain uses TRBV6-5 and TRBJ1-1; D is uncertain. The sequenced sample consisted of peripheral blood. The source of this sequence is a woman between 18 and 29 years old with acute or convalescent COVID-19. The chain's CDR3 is CASSYLRQNTEAFF. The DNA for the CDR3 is TGTGCCAGCAGTTACCTCAGGCAGAACACTGAAGCTTTCTTT.